This passage covers 21 T cell receptor beta chains from one sample sequenced in a study of blood T cells in healthy people across ages. PCR was performed a second time for about 7 to 11 cycles using a sample-barcoded 5' primer and a J-beta primer mix. TCRdb recomputed calls from the 5' RACE reads with MiXCR, one row per CDR3 protein. This repertoire shows some 1,000,000 distinct CDR3 sequences, less than 25% found once; its top ten account for around 0.75%. These data were also reused for a study on T cells of mothers and their children.

What was sequenced was blood. All receptors come from a girl under 10 years old in good health.

The V gene is TRBV29-1, the J gene TRBJ1-2; perhaps TRBD1 as D (5 bases). The CDR3 is 13 residues long. In germline, CDR1 is SQVTM, CDR2 ANQGSEA. The V and J ends lost 3 bases and 5 bases respectively, with 13 bases between them. The CDR3 reads CSVDRAGTYGYTF. CDR3 nucleotide sequence: TGCAGCGTTGATCGGGCCGGGACTTATGGCTACACCTTC.

This clonotype occurred a few times. V usage is TRBV5-1 and J usage is TRBJ2-1; TRBD2 matches at 11 bases. Trimming at V came to 2 bases and at J to 6 bases, leaving 4 bases not matched to a gene. The germline V gene has CDR1 SGHRS and CDR2 YFSETQ. The CDR3 covers 15 residues. As DNA, the CDR3 is TGCGCCAGCAGCTTACTAGCGGGAGCCTGCAATGAGCAGTTCTTC. It encodes CASSLLAGACNEQFF.

This clonotype occurred a few times. J is TRBJ2-2 and V is TRBV7-2; 10 nucleotides agree with TRBD1. CDR1 SGHTA and CDR2 FQGNSA come from the germline V gene. The CDR3 has 15 residues. V lost 10 bases and J lost 6; bases outside the gene matches: 11. The CDR3: CATPGGQGSPGELFF. CDR3 coding DNA: TGTGCCACCCCTGGGGGACAGGGGAGTCCCGGGGAGCTGTTTTTT.

The rearrangement links TRBV5-1 to TRBJ2-3; TRBD2 agrees at 12 bases. There are 16 residues in the CDR3. J was trimmed by 8 bases and V by 1 base; bases with no gene match: 8. Germline CDR1 SGHRS, CDR2 YFSETQ. The CDR3 DNA reads TGCGCCAGCAGCTTGATCGCTAGCGGGAGGGTTGCTACGCAGTATTTT. Amino acids: CASSLIASGRVATQYF.

This clonotype was seen only once. The chain combines TRBV7-9 with TRBJ2-7; 11 bases map to TRBD2. Germline-derived CDR1 and CDR2 are SEHNR and FQNEAQ (reference sequence). The CDR3 consists of 14 residues. V trimming: 5 bases; J trimming: 6 bases; junction bases outside the gene matches: 6. The CDR3 DNA reads as TGTGCCAGCAGCATGACTAGCGGGAAGCCCGAGCAGTACTTC. Encoded protein: CASSMTSGKPEQYF.

J is TRBJ1-1 and V is TRBV28; D is unresolved. Trimming took off 4 bases at V and 3 bases at J, with 9 bases between the two ends. The CDR3 is 13 amino acids. From germline, CDR1 is MDHEN and CDR2 SYDVKM. This CDR3 is CASSYKSYTEAFF. As DNA, the CDR3 is TGTGCCAGCAGTTACAAGTCCTACACTGAAGCTTTCTTT.

This clonotype was observed a few times. The chain is built from TRBV7-2 and TRBJ1-2, with D uncertain. V lost 3 bases to trimming and J lost 4 bases, with 9 bases between them. CDR1 is SGHTA and CDR2 is FQGNSA in the germline V gene. This CDR3 is built from 13 residues. The DNA of the CDR3 is TGTGCCAGCAGCTTCCCAATTTCCTATGGCTACACCTTC. It encodes CASSFPISYGYTF.

The chain uses TRBV5-1 and TRBJ2-1, with D perhaps matching TRBD1 (5 bases). Germline V gene sequence: CDR1 SGHRS, CDR2 YFSETQ. Trimming removed 5 bases from V and 4 bases from J, with 16 bases in between. The CDR3 is made up of 15 amino acids. The CDR3 here is CASRIRDTRYNEQFF. CDR3 bases: TGCGCCAGCAGAATCAGGGATACCCGATACAATGAGCAGTTCTTC.

This clonotype was seen more than once but under ten times. The chain combines TRBV6-1 with TRBJ2-2; no reliable D call. The CDR3 has 17 amino acids. Germline V CDR1 and CDR2: MNHNS, SASEGT. V lost 7 bases, J lost 4 bases, and 22 bases lay in between. As DNA, the CDR3 is TGTGCCAGCAACATCGCCCCGGGTAGCTTAACCACCGGGGAGCTGTTTTTT. This codes for CASNIAPGSLTTGELFF.

V usage is TRBV28 and J usage is TRBJ2-1, with a tentative D call TRBD1 (5 bases). The CDR3 has 14 amino acids. The germline V gene encodes CDR1 MDHEN and CDR2 SYDVKM. V shed 5 bases and J shed 3 bases, with 11 bases lying between them. CDR3: CASSIHRYYNEQFF. CDR3 bases: TGTGCCAGCAGTATCCACAGGTACTACAATGAGCAGTTCTTC. The full variable domain, rest sourced from reference TRBV28 and TRBJ2-1, is DVKVTQSSRYLVKRTGEKVFLECVQDMDHENMFWYRQDPGLGLRLIYFSYDVKMKEKGDIPEGYSVSREKKERFSLILESASTNQTSMYLCASSIHRYYNEQFFGPGTRLTVL.

V and J are TRBV12-3 or TRBV12-4 and TRBJ2-1; 7 bases line up with TRBD2. The CDR3 loop spans 13 amino acids. J lost 9 bases, V lost 6 bases, and 8 bases had no gene match. This CDR3 is CASRDGGFGEQFF. CDR3 sequence (DNA): TGTGCCAGCAGGGACGGGGGGTTCGGTGAGCAGTTCTTC.

The chain is built from TRBV6-2 or TRBV6-3 and TRBJ2-1; 10 bases are a match to TRBD2. The CDR3 sequence is 14 residues long. J lost 7 bases, V lost 6 bases, and 6 bases had no gene match. Germline V lookup: CDR1 MNHEY, CDR2 SVGEGT. The chain's CDR3 is CASSISGRLNEQFF. The CDR3 DNA reads as TGTGCCAGCAGCATTAGCGGGAGGCTTAATGAGCAGTTCTTC.

The gene calls are TRBV28 and TRBJ2-7, with D perhaps TRBD1 or TRBD2 (5 bases each). Trimming stripped 3 bases from V and 9 bases from J, with 15 bases between. This CDR3 region has 13 residues. CDR1 and CDR2 (germline): MDHEN, SYDVKM. The CDR3 protein is CASSFRTGRRQYF. In nucleotides, the CDR3 is TGTGCCAGCAGTTTTCGGACGGGACGTCGGCAGTACTTC.

The genes are TRBV27 and TRBJ1-5, with a tentative D call TRBD1 (5 bases). Germline V gene sequence: CDR1 MNHEY, CDR2 SMNVEV (reference sequence). V shed 6 bases and J shed 4 bases, with 13 bases lying between them. The CDR3 sequence is 14 residues long. The chain's CDR3 is CASRGARWNQPQHF. Here the CDR3 DNA reads TGTGCCAGCAGAGGGGCGCGATGGAATCAGCCCCAGCATTTT.

V is TRBV2 and J is TRBJ1-6; tentative D call: TRBD1 (5 bases). Germline lookup yields CDR1 SNHLY and CDR2 FYNNEI. Trimming pared 6 bases from V and 6 bases from J, leaving 18 bases between. This CDR3 comprises 16 residues. CDR3 in amino acids: CASSQPQVTFNSPLHF. The CDR3 DNA sequence: TGTGCCAGCAGCCAACCACAGGTTACTTTTAATTCACCCCTCCACTTT.

The chain couples TRBV24-1 to TRBJ1-5, with D possibly being TRBD1 (6 bases). The CDR3 contains 13 residues. V was trimmed by 9 bases and J by 9 bases, leaving 17 bases between them. The germline V gene has CDR1 KGHDR and CDR2 SFDVKD. CDR3 protein: CATQDIQGRPQHF. The CDR3 DNA sequence: TGTGCCACCCAGGATATCCAGGGGAGGCCCCAGCATTTT.

This clonotype has only a few counts. Compared with germline, one end of the junction differs, possibly owing to a read error. The rearrangement links TRBV7-9 to TRBJ2-1; no firm D call. The CDR3 has 8 residues. In germline, CDR1 is SEHNR, CDR2 FQNEAQ (reference sequence). CDR3 in amino acids: CASSTDFF. CDR3 coding DNA: TGTGCCAGCAGCACCGACTTTTTC.

With regard to this clonotype: A read error may produce the germline difference seen at one junction end. The J gene is TRBJ2-3, the V gene TRBV27; D is unclear. CDR1 is MNHEY, CDR2 SMNVEV, per germline (reference sequence). This CDR3 is 13 amino acids long. CDR3 residues: CASSFLGEVTQYF. CDR3 DNA sequence: TGTGCCAGCAGTTTTCTCGGCGAGGTTACGCAGTACTTT.

This clonotype was seen more than once but under ten times. The genes are TRBV4-3 and TRBJ1-3, with D hard to call. Trimming took 6 bases from V and 2 from J, leaving 11 bases between them. The CDR3 is 14 residues long. Germline V gene lookup returns CDR1 LGHNA and CDR2 YSLEER. The CDR3 protein is CASSEAFTGNTIYF. The CDR3 nucleotides read TGCGCCAGCAGTGAGGCATTCACTGGAAACACCATATATTTT.

In this sample, this clonotype turned up a few times. The chain couples TRBV20-1 to TRBJ2-1, with D possibly matching TRBD1 (6 bases). The CDR3 runs to 17 residues. Germline V gives CDR1 DFQATT, CDR2 SNEGSKA (reference sequence). Deletions cut 5 bases from V and 0 bases from J, with 20 bases between. The CDR3 DNA reads TGCAGTGCTGTCGCGGCTTTAACAGGGAGCTCCTACAATGAGCAGTTCTTC. It yields the protein CSAVAALTGSSYNEQFF.

This clonotype was seen a few times. The chain is built from TRBV11-2 and TRBJ1-4; tentatively, D is TRBD1 (5 bases). The CDR3 extends over 13 amino acids. Per the germline V gene, CDR1 is SGHAT and CDR2 is FQNNGV. The V gene lost 5 bases and the J gene lost 12 bases, with 16 bases spanning the gap. The CDR3 reads CASSPYGGEELFF. In DNA, the CDR3 is TGTGCCAGCAGCCCATATGGGGGGGAGGAACTGTTTTTT.